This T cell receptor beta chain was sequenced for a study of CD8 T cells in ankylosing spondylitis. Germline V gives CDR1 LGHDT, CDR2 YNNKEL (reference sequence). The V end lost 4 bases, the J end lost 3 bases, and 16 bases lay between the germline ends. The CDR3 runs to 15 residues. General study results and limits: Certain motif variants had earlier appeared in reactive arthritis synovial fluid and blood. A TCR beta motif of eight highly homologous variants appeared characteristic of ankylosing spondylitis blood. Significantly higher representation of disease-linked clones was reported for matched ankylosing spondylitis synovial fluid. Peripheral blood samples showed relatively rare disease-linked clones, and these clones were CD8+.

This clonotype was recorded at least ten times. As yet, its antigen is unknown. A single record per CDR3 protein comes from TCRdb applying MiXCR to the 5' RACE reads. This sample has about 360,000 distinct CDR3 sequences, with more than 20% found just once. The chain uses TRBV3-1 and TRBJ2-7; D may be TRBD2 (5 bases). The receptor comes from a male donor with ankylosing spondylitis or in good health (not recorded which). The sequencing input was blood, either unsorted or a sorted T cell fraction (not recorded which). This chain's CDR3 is CASSRVQRADYEQYF. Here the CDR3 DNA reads TGTGCCAGCAGCCGGGTTCAGAGGGCCGACTACGAGCAGTACTTC.